Reported below is one T cell receptor beta chain. As yet, its antigen is unknown. Single viable CD3+CD4+CD8-CD45RO+ cells were sorted as the memory CD4+ T cells. This entry comes from a study of memory CD4+ T cells and cytomegalovirus serostatus. Clones were sequenced by immunoSEQ multiplex PCR, and TCRdb holds only the in-frame ones, with some missing. The sample contains about 75,000 clones, roughly three quarters of which appear only once. Broader study findings: Median bootstrapped AUC for CMV status was roughly 0.95 originally, 0.75 to 0.91 US-trained.

Sequences were obtained from memory CD4+ T cells from blood. This TCR was recovered from an adult in good health and CMV-seropositive.

The CDR3, as DNA: TGCAGCGTTGGTTATAGCCCGAACACTGAAGCTTTCTTT. Its translation is CSVGYSPNTEAFF. The rearrangement joins TRBV29-1 to TRBJ1-1; D call uncertain. The CDR3 runs 13 residues. Deletions cut 4 bases from V and 1 base from J, with 10 bases between. Germline CDR1 is SQVTM and CDR2 is ANQGSEA.